The sample holds a few counts of the clone carrying this T cell receptor beta chain. Its antigen is not known. The CDR3 totals 15 residues. The germline gives CDR1 WSHSY, CDR2 SAAADI. V gave up 3 bases and J gave up 1 base, with 12 bases separating them. Amplification used 60 Vbeta primers and 13 Jbeta primers. In the study's own analysis: A later analysis counted around 74 million unique TCR beta chains, 9.5 million to 13 million shared. The method was immunoSEQ multiplex PCR; TCRdb's version includes in-frame clones alone and lacks a portion of them. The DNA gave D and trimming, while V, J and clone size come from that table. Of about 190,000 clones listed, under 85% are singletons. The sample belongs to a study of cytomegalovirus exposure and HLA in healthy donors. Study conclusions and caveats: It was reported in a later analysis that an Asian-associated ancestry cluster showed fewer N-insertions than the roughly 660-donor mean. Trimming of TCR beta V- and J-genes showed a link, identified in a later analysis, to a missense DCLRE1C variant.

V and J are TRBV10-2 and TRBJ2-5; D gene ambiguous. The TCR originated in a woman younger than 35 in good health and CMV-seronegative. Specimen: PBMCs. The CDR3, as DNA: TGCGCCAGCAGTGAAGAGGTCTCGACCCAAGAGACCCAGTACTTC. It encodes CASSEEVSTQETQYF.